This TCR beta chain was retrieved from a study of blood T cells in healthy people across ages. The study's findings and limits: Fewer expanded clones and more diversity marked long-lived versus aged donors.

The CDR3 spans 15 residues. V dropped 5 bases and J dropped 5; count of bases not matched to a gene: 9. Notes on this clonotype: Its antigen is currently unknown.

PCR was performed a second time for about 6 to 12 cycles using a sample-barcoded 5' primer and a J-beta primer mix. Every cDNA molecule carried a tag from a template-switch adaptor bearing 12 random nucleotides. TCRdb reanalysed the 5' RACE reads using MiXCR and keeps one entry per CDR3 protein. Among approximately 670,000 distinct CDR3 sequences listed, roughly 41% were seen once. The specimen sequenced was blood. This receptor was obtained from a man aged 80 or over in good health. This chain uses TRBV12-3 or TRBV12-4 with TRBJ2-5; 9 positions agree with TRBD1. This chain's CDR3 is CASSIHRGRYETQYF. The CDR3 DNA reads as TGTGCCAGCAGTATACACAGGGGGCGGTATGAGACCCAGTACTTC.